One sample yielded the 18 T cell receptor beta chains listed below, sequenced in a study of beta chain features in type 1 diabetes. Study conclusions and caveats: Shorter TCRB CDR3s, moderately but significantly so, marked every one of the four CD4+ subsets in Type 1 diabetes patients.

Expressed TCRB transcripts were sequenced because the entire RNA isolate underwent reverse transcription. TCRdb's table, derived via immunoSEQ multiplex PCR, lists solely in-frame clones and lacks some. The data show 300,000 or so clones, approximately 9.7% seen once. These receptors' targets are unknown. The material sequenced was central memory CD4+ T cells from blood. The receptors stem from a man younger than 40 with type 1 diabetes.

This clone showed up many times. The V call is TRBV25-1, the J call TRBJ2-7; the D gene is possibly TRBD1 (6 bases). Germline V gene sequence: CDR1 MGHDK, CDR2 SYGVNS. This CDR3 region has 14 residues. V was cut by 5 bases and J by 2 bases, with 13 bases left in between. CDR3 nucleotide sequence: TGTGCCAGCAGTCCCCTAAGGGGGACCTACGAGCAGTACTTC. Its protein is CASSPLRGTYEQYF.

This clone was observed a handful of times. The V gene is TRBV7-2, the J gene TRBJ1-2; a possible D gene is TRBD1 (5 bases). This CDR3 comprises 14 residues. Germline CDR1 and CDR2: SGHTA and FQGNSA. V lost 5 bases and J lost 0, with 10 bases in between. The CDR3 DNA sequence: TGTGCCAGCAGCGTTGACAGATCTAACTATGGCTACACCTTC. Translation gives CASSVDRSNYGYTF.

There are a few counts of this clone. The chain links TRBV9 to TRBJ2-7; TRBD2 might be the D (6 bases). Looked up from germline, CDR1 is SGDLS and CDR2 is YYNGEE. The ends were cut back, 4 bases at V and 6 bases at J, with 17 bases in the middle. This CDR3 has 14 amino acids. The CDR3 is CASSPPGLGGEQYF. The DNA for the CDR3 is TGTGCCAGCAGCCCCCCCGGTCTGGGGGGCGAGCAGTACTTC. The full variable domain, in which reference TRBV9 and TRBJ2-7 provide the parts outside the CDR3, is DSGVTQTPKHLITATGQRVTLRCSPRSGDLSVYWYQQSLDQGLQFLIQYYNGEERAKGNILERFSAQQFPDLHSELNLSSLELGDSALYFCASSPPGLGGEQYFGPGTRLTVT.

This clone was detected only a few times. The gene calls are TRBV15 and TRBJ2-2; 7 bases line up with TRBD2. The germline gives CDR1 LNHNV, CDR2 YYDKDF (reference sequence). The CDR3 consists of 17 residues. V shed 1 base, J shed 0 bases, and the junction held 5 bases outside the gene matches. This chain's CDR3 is CATSRVWLAANTGELFF. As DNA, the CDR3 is TGTGCCACCAGCAGAGTCTGGCTAGCGGCGAACACCGGGGAGCTGTTTTTT. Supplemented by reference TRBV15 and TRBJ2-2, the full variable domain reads DAMVIQNPRYQVTQFGKPVTLSCSQTLNHNVMYWYQQKSSQAPKLLFHYYDKDFNNEADTPDNFQSRRPNTSFCFLDIRSPGLGDTAMYLCATSRVWLAANTGELFFGEGSRLTVL.

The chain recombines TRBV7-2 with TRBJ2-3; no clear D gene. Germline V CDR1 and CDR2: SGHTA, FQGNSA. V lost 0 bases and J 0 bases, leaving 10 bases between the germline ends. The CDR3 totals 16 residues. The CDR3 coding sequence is TGTGCCAGCAGCTTAGCTGGGTTGCGCAGCACAGATACGCAGTATTTT. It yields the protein CASSLAGLRSTDTQYF.

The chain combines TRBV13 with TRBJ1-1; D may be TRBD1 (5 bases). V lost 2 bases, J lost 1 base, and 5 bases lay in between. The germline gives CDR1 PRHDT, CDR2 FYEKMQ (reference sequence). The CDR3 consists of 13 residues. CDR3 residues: CASSLQGNTEAFF. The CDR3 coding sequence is TGTGCCAGCAGCTTACAGGGGAACACTGAAGCTTTCTTT.

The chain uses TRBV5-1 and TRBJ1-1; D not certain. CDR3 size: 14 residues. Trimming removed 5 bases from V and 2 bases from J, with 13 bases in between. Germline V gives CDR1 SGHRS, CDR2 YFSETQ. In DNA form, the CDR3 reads TGCGCCAGCAGGGGATCCTCGGGAAACACTGAAGCTTTCTTT. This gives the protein CASRGSSGNTEAFF.

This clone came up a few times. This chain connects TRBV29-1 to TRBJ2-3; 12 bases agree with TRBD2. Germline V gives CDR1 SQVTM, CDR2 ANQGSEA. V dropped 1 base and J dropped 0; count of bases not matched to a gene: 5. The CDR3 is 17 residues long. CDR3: CSVEAPGLAGSTDTQYF. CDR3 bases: TGCAGCGTTGAAGCCCCCGGACTAGCGGGGAGCACAGATACGCAGTATTTT.

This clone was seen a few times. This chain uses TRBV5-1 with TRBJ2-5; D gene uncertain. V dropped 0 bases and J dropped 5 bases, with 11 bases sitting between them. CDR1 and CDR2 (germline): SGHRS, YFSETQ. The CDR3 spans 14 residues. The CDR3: CASSLEGLRETQYF. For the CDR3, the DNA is TGCGCCAGCAGCTTGGAGGGTCTGAGGGAGACCCAGTACTTC.

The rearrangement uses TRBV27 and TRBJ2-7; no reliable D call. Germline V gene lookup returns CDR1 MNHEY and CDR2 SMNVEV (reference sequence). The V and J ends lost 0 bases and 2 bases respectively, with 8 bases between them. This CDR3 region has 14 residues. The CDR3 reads CASSLSGQPYEQYF. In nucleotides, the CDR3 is TGTGCCAGCAGTTTATCCGGGCAGCCCTACGAGCAGTACTTC.

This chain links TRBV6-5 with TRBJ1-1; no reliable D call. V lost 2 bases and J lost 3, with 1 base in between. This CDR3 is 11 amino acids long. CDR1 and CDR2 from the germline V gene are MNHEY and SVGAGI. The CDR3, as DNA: TGTGCCAGCAGTTACCACACTGAAGCTTTCTTT. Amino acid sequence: CASSYHTEAFF.

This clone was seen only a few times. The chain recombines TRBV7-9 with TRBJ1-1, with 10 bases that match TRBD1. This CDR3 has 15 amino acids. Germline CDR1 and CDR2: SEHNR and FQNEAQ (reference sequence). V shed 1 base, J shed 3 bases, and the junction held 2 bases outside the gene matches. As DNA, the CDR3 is TGTGCCAGCAGCTTAGGCGGGACAGGGGACACTGAAGCTTTCTTT. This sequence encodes CASSLGGTGDTEAFF. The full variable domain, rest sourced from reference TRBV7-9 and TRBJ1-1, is DTGVSQNPRHKITKRGQNVTFRCDPISEHNRLYWYRQTLGQGPEFLTYFQNEAQLEKSRLLSDRFSAERPKGSFSTLEIQRTEQGDSAMYLCASSLGGTGDTEAFFGQGTRLTVV.

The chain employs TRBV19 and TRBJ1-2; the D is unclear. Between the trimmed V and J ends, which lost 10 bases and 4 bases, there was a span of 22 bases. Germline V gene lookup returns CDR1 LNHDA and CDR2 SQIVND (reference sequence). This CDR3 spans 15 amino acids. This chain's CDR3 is CATASEATGVYGYTF. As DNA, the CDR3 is TGTGCCACAGCGTCAGAGGCGACGGGTGTCTATGGCTACACCTTC.

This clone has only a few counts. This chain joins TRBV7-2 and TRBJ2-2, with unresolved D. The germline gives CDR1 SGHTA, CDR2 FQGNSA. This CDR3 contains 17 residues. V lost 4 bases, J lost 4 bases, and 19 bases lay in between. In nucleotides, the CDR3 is TGTGCCAGCAGCTCCCGACGATCGCAGGATACCACCGGGGAGCTGTTTTTT. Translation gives CASSSRRSQDTTGELFF.

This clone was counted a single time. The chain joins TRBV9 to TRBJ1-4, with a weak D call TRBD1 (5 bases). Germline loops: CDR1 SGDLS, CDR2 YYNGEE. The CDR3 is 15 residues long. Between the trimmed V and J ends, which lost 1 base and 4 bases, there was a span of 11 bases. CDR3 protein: CASSVRTSINEKLFF. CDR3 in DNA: TGTGCCAGCAGCGTAAGGACATCTATTAATGAAAAACTGTTTTTT.

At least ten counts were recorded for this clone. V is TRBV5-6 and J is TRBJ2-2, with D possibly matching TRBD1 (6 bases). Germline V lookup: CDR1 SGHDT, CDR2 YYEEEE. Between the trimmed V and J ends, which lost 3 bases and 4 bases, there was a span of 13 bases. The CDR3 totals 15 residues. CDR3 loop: CASSYGTGSTGELFF. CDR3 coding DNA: TGTGCCAGCAGCTATGGCACAGGGTCCACCGGGGAGCTGTTTTTT.

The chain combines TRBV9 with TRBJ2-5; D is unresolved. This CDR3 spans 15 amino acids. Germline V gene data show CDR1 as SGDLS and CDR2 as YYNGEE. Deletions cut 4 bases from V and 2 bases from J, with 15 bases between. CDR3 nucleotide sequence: TGTGCCAGCAGCCAGAGTGGTCAGCGTCAAGAGACCCAGTACTTC. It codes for CASSQSGQRQETQYF.

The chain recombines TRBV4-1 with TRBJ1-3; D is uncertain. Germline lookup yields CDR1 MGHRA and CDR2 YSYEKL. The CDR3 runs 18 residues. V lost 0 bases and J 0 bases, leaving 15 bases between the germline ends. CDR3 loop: CASSQDSVSSYSGNTIYF. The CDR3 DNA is TGCGCCAGCAGCCAAGATTCGGTCAGTTCCTACTCTGGAAACACCATATATTTT.